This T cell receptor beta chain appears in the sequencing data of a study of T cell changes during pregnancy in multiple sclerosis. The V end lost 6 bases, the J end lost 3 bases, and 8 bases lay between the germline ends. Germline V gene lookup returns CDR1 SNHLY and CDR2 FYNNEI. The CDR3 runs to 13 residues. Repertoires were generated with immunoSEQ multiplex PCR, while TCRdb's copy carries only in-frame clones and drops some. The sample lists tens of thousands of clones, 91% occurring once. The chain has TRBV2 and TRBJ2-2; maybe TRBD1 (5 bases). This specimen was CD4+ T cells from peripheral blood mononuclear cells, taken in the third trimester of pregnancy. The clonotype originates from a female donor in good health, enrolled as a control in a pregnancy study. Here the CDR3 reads CASRGDYTGELFF. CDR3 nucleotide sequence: TGTGCCAGCAGAGGGGATTACACCGGGGAGCTGTTTTTT.